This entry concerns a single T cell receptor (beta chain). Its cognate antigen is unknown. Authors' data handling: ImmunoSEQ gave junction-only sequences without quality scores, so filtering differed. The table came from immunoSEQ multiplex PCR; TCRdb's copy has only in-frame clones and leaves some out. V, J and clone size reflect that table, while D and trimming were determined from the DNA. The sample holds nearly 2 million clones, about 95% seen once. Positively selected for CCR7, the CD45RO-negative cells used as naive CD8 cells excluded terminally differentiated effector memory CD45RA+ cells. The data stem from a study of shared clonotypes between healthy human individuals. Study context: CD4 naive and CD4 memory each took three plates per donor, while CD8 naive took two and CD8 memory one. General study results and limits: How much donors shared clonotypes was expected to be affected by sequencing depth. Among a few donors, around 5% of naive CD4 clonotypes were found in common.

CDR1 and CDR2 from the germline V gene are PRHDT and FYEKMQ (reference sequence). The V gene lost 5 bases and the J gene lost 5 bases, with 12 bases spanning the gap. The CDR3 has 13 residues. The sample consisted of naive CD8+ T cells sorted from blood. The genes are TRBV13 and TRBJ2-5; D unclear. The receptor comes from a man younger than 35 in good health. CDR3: CASSNRAQETQYF. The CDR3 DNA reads TGTGCCAGCAGCAACCGGGCACAGGAGACCCAGTACTTC. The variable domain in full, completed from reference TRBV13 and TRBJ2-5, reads AAGVIQSPRHLIKEKRETATLKCYPIPRHDTVYWYQQGPGQDPQFLISFYEKMQSDKGSIPDRFSAQQFSDYHSELNMSSLELGDSALYFCASSNRAQETQYFGPGTRLLVL.